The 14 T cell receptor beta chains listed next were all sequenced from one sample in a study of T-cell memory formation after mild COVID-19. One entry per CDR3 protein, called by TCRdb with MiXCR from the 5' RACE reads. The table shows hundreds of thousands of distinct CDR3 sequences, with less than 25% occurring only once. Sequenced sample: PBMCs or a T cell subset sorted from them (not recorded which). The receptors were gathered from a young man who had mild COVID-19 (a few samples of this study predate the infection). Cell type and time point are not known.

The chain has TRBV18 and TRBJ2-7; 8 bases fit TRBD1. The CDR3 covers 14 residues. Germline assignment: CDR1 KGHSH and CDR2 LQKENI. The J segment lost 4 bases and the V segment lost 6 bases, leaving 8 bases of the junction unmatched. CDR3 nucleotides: TGTGCCAGCTCTCAGAGGACAGGGCGGTACGAGCAGTACTTC. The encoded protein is CASSQRTGRYEQYF.

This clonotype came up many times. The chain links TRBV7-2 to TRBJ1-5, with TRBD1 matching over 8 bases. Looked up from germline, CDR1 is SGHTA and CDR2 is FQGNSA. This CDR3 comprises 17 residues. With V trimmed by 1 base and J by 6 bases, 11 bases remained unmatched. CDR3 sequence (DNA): TGTGCCAGCAGCTTAGTTCCAGGGACAGGTAGCGGTCAGCCCCAGCATTTT. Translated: CASSLVPGTGSGQPQHF.

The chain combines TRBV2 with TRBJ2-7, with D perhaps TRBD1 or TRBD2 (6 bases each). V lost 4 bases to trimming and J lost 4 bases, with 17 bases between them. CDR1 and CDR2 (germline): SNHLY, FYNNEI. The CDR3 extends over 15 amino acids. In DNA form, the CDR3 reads TGTGCCAGCAGTGTCCCGATTGGAGGGGGGTACGAGCAGTACTTC. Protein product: CASSVPIGGGYEQYF.

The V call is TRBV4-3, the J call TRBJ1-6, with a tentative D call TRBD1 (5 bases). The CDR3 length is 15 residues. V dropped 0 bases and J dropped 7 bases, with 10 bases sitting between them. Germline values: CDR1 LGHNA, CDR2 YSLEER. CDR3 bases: TGCGCCAGCAGCCAAGATTTGTCAGGGAATTCACCCCTCCACTTT. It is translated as CASSQDLSGNSPLHF.

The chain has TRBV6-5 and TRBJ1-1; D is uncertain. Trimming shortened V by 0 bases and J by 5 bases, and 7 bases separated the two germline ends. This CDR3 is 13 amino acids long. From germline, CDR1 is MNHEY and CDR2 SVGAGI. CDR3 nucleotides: TGTGCCAGCAGTTACTCGAGCAGGACTGAAGCTTTCTTT. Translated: CASSYSSRTEAFF.

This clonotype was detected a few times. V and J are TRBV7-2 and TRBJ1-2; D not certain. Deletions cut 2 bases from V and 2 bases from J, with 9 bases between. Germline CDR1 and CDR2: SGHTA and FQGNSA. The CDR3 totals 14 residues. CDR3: CASSLPLANYGYTF. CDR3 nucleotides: TGTGCCAGCAGCTTACCCCTTGCAAACTATGGCTACACCTTC.

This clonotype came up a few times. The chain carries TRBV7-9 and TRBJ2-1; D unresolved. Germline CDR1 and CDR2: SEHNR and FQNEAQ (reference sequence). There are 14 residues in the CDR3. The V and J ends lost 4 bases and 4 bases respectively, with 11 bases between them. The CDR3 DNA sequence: TGTGCCAGCAGCTCGGGTACAGAGTACAATGAGCAGTTCTTC. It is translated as CASSSGTEYNEQFF.

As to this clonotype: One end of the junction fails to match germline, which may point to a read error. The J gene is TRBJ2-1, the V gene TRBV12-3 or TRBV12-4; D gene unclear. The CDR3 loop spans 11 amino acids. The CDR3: CASRGYKEQFF. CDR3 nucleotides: TGTGCCAGCAGAGGGTACAAGGAGCAGTTCTTC.

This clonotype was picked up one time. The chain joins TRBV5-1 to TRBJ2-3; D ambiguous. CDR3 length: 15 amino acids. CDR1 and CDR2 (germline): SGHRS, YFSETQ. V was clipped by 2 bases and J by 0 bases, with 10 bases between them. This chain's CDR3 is CASSFMPESTDTQYF. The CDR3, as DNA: TGCGCCAGCAGCTTCATGCCGGAAAGCACAGATACGCAGTATTTT.

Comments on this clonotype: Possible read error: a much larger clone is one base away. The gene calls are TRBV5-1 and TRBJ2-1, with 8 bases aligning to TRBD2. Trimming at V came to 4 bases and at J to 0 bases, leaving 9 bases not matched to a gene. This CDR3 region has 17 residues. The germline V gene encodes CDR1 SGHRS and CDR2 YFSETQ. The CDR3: CASSPGGTASSYNEQFF. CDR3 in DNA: TGCGCCAGCAGCCCGGGGGGGACGGCCAGCTCCTACAATGAGCAGTTCTTC.

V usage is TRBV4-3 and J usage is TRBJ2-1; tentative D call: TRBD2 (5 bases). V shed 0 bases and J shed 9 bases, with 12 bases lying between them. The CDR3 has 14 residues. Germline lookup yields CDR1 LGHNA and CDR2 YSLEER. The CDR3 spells CASSQERVHGEQFF. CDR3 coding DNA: TGCGCCAGCAGCCAAGAGCGGGTTCATGGTGAGCAGTTCTTC.

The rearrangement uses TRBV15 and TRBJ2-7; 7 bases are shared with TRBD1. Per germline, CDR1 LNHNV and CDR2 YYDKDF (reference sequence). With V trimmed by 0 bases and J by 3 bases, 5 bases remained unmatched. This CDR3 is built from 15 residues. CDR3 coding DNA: TGTGCCACCAGCAGAGAGGGGGACAGAAGCTACGAGCAGTACTTC. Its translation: CATSREGDRSYEQYF.

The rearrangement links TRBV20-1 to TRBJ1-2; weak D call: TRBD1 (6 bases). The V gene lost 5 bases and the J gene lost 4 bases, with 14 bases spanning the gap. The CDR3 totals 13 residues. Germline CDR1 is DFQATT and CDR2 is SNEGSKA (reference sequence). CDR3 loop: CSAPKRGGYGYTF. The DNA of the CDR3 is TGCAGTGCTCCGAAGAGGGGGGGCTATGGCTACACCTTC.

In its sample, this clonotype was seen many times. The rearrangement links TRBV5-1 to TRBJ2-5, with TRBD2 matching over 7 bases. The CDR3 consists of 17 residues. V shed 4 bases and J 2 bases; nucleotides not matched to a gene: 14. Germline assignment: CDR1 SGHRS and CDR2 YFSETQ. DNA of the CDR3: TGCGCCAGCAGCGCCCTCCACACTCTAGCGGATCAAGAGACCCAGTACTTC. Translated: CASSALHTLADQETQYF.